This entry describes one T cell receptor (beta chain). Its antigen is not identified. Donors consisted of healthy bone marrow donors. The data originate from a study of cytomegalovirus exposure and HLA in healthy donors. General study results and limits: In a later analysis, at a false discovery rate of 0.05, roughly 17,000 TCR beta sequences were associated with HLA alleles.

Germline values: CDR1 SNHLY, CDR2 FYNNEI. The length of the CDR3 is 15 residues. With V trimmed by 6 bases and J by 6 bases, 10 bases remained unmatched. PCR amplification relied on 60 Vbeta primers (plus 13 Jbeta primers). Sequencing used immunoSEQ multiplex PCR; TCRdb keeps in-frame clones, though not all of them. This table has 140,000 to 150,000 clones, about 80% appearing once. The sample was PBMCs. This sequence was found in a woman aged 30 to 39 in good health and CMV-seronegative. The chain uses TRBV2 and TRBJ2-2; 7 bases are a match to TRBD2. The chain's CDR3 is CASRESGMGPGELFF. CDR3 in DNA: TGTGCCAGCAGGGAGAGCGGGATGGGACCCGGGGAGCTGTTTTTT.